The table lists the clone carrying this T cell receptor beta chain with many counts. As yet, its antigen is unknown. The entry originates in a study of Graves' ophthalmopathy and Graves' hyperthyroidism. The study's findings and limits: With approximately 88% sensitivity and around 80% specificity, a 13-signature model separated ophthalmopathy from stable hyperthyroidism.

Amplification from RNA transcripts yielded the TCR beta CDR3 regions. HTBI primers were employed in first-round RT-PCR, then a second-round multiplex PCR followed. One entry per CDR3 protein results from TCRdb running MiXCR on the multiplex PCR reads. This table has 400,000 or so distinct CDR3 sequences, about 15% appearing once. Other autoimmune diseases, uncontrolled infections, pregnancy and lactation each led to patient exclusion. Material for sequencing was peripheral blood. The sequence derives from an adult woman with stable Graves' hyperthyroidism.

The CDR3 is CASRTQNNSPLHF. The DNA of the CDR3 is TGTGCCAGCAGGACGCAGAATAATTCACCCCTCCACTTT. The J gene is TRBJ1-6, the V gene TRBV2; D unclear. Germline V gene sequence: CDR1 SNHLY, CDR2 FYNNEI. V lost 6 bases and J lost 5, with 8 bases in between. The CDR3 sequence is 13 residues long.